The 8 T cell receptor beta chains listed next were all sequenced from one sample in a study of T-cell reconstitution after alpha-beta-depleted transplantation in children. Preparing the TCRbeta library involved the use of unique molecular identifiers. MiXCR, run by TCRdb on the PCR reads, gives a single entry per CDR3 protein. The sample lists about 900,000 distinct CDR3 sequences, about 29% occurring once. The material was PBMCs, mostly from graft donor cells, obtained 360 days after TCRalphabeta/CD19-depleted stem cell transplant. These receptors were taken from a boy under two years old who had a stem cell transplant for SCID, so the T cells may come from the graft donor.

The genes are TRBV29-1 and TRBJ2-7; 13 bases agree with TRBD2. V lost 6 bases and J lost 6; bases outside the gene matches: 8. Germline V gives CDR1 SQVTM, CDR2 ANQGSEA. There are 14 residues in the CDR3. The CDR3 nucleotides read TGCAGCGTCGCCCCTACTAGCGGGGGGGCCGAGCAGTACTTC. Translated, it gives CSVAPTSGGAEQYF.

The chain joins TRBV7-9 to TRBJ2-3; D is possibly TRBD1 (5 bases). This CDR3 region has 15 residues. In germline, CDR1 is SEHNR, CDR2 FQNEAQ (reference sequence). Trimming removed 5 bases from V and 6 bases from J, with 18 bases in between. DNA for the CDR3: TGTGCCAGCAGCCCGATAGGGGTAGGCAGTGATACGCAGTATTTT. Its protein product is CASSPIGVGSDTQYF.

This chain links TRBV6-5 with TRBJ1-1; TRBD1 is a possible D gene (5 bases). Germline CDR1 and CDR2: MNHEY and SVGAGI. The germline V and J ends were trimmed by 6 bases and 6 bases, with 11 bases remaining between them. The CDR3 contains 12 residues. The CDR3 region is CASSPQGSEAFF. Written as DNA, the CDR3 is TGTGCCAGCAGCCCCCAGGGATCTGAAGCTTTCTTT.

This clonotype showed up just a few times. DNA for the CDR3: TGTGCCAGCAGCTTGGACCCGCTAGCGGGGGTGAGGAATGAGCAGTTCTTC. Translated: CASSLDPLAGVRNEQFF. The gene calls are TRBV5-5 and TRBJ2-1; 10 bases are a match to TRBD2. In germline, CDR1 is SGHKS, CDR2 YYEKEE (reference sequence). V lost 0 bases and J lost 7; bases outside the gene matches: 10. The CDR3 loop spans 17 amino acids.

In the case of this clonotype: This may stem from a read error, because a much larger clone lies one nucleotide away. Because the CDR3 is missing its conserved closing phenylalanine or tryptophan, this is likely a read error. This chain joins TRBV12-3 or TRBV12-4 and TRBJ2-7; TRBD1 agrees at 8 bases. V lost 0 bases and J lost 2; bases outside the gene matches: 3. The CDR3 is made up of 15 amino acids. The CDR3 DNA is TGTGCCAGCAGTTTAGCCGGGACAGGAGCCTACGAGCAGTACTTG. It yields the protein CASSLAGTGAYEQYL.

In its sample, this clonotype was seen many times. The rearrangement joins TRBV6-2 or TRBV6-3 to TRBJ2-5; D is tentatively TRBD1 or TRBD2 (5 bases each). Per the germline V gene, CDR1 is MNHEY and CDR2 is SVGEGT. Trimming removed 2 bases from V and 4 bases from J, with 17 bases in between. The CDR3 extends over 16 amino acids. This CDR3 reads CASSYGSPGLTETQYF. CDR3 DNA sequence: TGTGCCAGCAGTTACGGGAGTCCAGGGCTGACAGAGACCCAGTACTTC.

The CDR3: CASSWAGTLNTGELFF. CDR3 in DNA: TGTGCCAGCAGCTGGGCCGGGACACTTAACACCGGGGAGCTGTTTTTT. The chain combines TRBV5-5 with TRBJ2-2; D perhaps matches TRBD1 (6 bases). The CDR3 is 16 amino acids. With 3 bases removed from V and 2 bases from J, the gap between germline ends came to 14 bases. The germline CDR1 and CDR2 sequences are SGHKS and YYEKEE (reference sequence).

This chain uses TRBV20-1 with TRBJ2-1, with D uncertain. Germline V CDR1 and CDR2: DFQATT, SNEGSKA (reference sequence). The CDR3 has 14 residues. Trimming pared 1 base from V and 9 bases from J, leaving 16 bases between. Here the CDR3 DNA reads TGCAGTGCTAGAGTATATAAGGGTCCCGGTGAGCAGTTCTTC. As protein: CSARVYKGPGEQFF.